The present entry profiles one T cell receptor beta chain with its context. The data stem from a study of blood T cell repertoires in COVID-19. The germline V gene encodes CDR1 LGHNA and CDR2 YNFKEQ. CDR3 length: 17 residues. Trimming took 4 bases from V and 0 from J, leaving 18 bases between them. TCRdb keeps only in-frame clones here, not all; method: immunoSEQ multiplex PCR. The table has roughly 300,000 clones, about 92% seen once; the top ten hold around 20%. The specimen was PBMCs or T cells enriched from blood (not recorded which). This clonotype originated in a woman aged 25 to 39 who had recovered from COVID-19. The chain uses TRBV4-2 and TRBJ1-1, with a weak D call TRBD1 (6 bases). CDR3 residues: CASSPRQDGLLNTEAFF. For the CDR3, the DNA is TGTGCCAGCAGCCCTCGACAGGACGGCCTCTTGAACACTGAAGCTTTCTTT.